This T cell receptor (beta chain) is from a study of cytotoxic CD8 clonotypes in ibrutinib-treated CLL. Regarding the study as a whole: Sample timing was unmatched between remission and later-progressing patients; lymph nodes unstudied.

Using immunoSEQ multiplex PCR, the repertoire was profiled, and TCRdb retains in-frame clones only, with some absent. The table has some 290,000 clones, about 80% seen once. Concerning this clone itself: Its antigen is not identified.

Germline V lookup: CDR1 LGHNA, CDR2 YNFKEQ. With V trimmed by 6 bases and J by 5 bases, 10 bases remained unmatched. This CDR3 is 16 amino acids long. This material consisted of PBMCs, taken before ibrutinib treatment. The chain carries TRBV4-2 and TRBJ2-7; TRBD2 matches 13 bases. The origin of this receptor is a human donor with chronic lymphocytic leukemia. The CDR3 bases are TGTGCCAGCAGTCACCGGACTAGCGGGAGTAGTAACGAGCAGTACTTC. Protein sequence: CASSHRTSGSSNEQYF.